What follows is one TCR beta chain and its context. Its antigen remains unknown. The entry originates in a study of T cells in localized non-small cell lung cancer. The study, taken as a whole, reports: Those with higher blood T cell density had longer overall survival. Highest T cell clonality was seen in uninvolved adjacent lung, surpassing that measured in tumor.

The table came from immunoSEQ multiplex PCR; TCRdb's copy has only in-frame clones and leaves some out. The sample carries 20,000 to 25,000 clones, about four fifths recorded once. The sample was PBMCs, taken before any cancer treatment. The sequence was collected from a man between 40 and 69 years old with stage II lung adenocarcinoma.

CDR3 DNA sequence: TGTGCCAGCCGACACAGGGTCGACACCGGGGAGCTGTTTTTT. Translating gives CASRHRVDTGELFF. The rearrangement joins TRBV2 to TRBJ2-2; D may be TRBD1 (6 bases). Trimming took off 8 bases at V and 3 bases at J, with 13 bases between the two ends. CDR1 and CDR2 (germline): SNHLY, FYNNEI. There are 14 residues in the CDR3.